Following are 30 T cell receptor beta chains from one sample sequenced in a study of blood T cells in healthy people across ages. It was with a sample-barcoded 5' primer and a J-beta primer mix that a second PCR of about 6 to 12 cycles was run. TCRdb fed the 5' RACE reads into MiXCR, producing one record per CDR3 protein. The table lists approximately 900,000 distinct CDR3 sequences, 48% of them singletons. The sequenced sample was blood. These receptors came from a man younger than 40 in good health.

The V and J genes are TRBV13 and TRBJ2-2; TRBD2 aligns across 14 bases. With V trimmed by 5 bases and J by 4 bases, 15 bases remained unmatched. The CDR3 contains 20 residues. CDR1 and CDR2 from the germline V gene are PRHDT and FYEKMQ (reference sequence). The CDR3 loop reads CASSLGTSGRPLTGTGELFF. The CDR3 DNA is TGTGCCAGCAGCCTTGGGACTAGCGGGAGACCATTAACGGGCACCGGGGAGCTGTTTTTT.

This clonotype showed up just a few times. CDR3 sequence reads: CASSSRGVSYNEKLFF. CDR3 bases: TGTGCCAGCAGCTCGCGAGGTGTCAGCTATAATGAAAAACTGTTTTTT. The chain combines TRBV7-2 with TRBJ1-4; no reliable D call. V lost 4 bases and J lost 4, with 16 bases in between. The CDR3 contains 16 residues. From germline, CDR1 is SGHTA and CDR2 FQGNSA.

The J gene is TRBJ1-2, the V gene TRBV28; D gene unclear. Trimming cost V 3 bases and J 9 bases, with 17 bases left between them. CDR1 is MDHEN, CDR2 SYDVKM, per germline. This CDR3 has 14 residues. The DNA of the CDR3 is TGTGCCAGCAGTTTCCCGGGAGGGTCGAAAAGCTACACCTTC. Translating gives CASSFPGGSKSYTF.

In this sample, this clonotype turned up many times. The rearrangement uses TRBV5-1 and TRBJ2-1, with 13 bases matching TRBD2. This CDR3 comprises 18 residues. The V gene end was trimmed by 2 bases and the J gene end by 7 bases; junction bases not matched to a gene: 12. In germline, CDR1 is SGHRS, CDR2 YFSETQ. The CDR3 region is CASSFQTSGGLVENEQFF. CDR3 nucleotides: TGCGCCAGCAGCTTTCAGACTAGCGGGGGGCTGGTGGAGAATGAGCAGTTCTTC.

This clonotype was observed a few times. The chain has TRBV12-3 or TRBV12-4 and TRBJ2-5, with 7 bases lining up with TRBD2. The CDR3 loop spans 12 amino acids. V lost 6 bases and J lost 6; bases outside the gene matches: 4. For the CDR3, the DNA is TGTGCCAGCAGCGAGACTAGCCAGACCCAGTACTTC. This sequence encodes CASSETSQTQYF.

The chain recombines TRBV6-1 with TRBJ1-6; D remains unclear. Looked up from germline, CDR1 is MNHNS and CDR2 is SASEGT. The CDR3 runs to 15 residues. Trimming cost V 4 bases and J 0 bases, with 7 bases left between them. CDR3: CASSAVSSYNSPLHF. CDR3 nucleotide sequence: TGTGCCAGCAGTGCTGTTAGCTCCTATAATTCACCCCTCCACTTT.

The chain recombines TRBV29-1 with TRBJ2-5; TRBD2 might be the D (5 bases). This CDR3 spans 14 amino acids. With 4 bases removed from V and 11 bases from J, the gap between germline ends came to 23 bases. From germline, CDR1 is SQVTM and CDR2 ANQGSEA. The CDR3 coding sequence is TGCAGCGTTGCGATAGGTTACCCACCTGGGGAGCAGTACTTC. Protein sequence: CSVAIGYPPGEQYF.

In DNA form, the CDR3 reads TGTGCCAGCAGTCCCCTGGACGGTCCAGTAGCCAAAAACATTCAGTACTTC. It codes for CASSPLDGPVAKNIQYF. The chain combines TRBV28 with TRBJ2-4; no firm D call. The CDR3 is 17 residues long. The V end was cut by 5 bases, the J end by 0 bases, with 17 bases between. The germline CDR1 and CDR2 sequences are MDHEN and SYDVKM. Together with reference TRBV28 and TRBJ2-4, the CDR3 gives the full variable domain: DVKVTQSSRYLVKRTGEKVFLECVQDMDHENMFWYRQDPGLGLRLIYFSYDVKMKEKGDIPEGYSVSREKKERFSLILESASTNQTSMYLCASSPLDGPVAKNIQYFGAGTRLSVL.

The chain uses TRBV20-1 and TRBJ2-1, with D perhaps TRBD1 (5 bases). The CDR3 totals 14 residues. Deletions cut 0 bases from V and 6 bases from J, with 12 bases between. Germline CDR1 reads DFQATT; CDR2 reads SNEGSKA (reference sequence). The CDR3 nucleotides read TGCAGTGCTAGAGACAATAAAAGGGGCAATGAGCAGTTCTTC. Amino acid sequence: CSARDNKRGNEQFF.

The chain has TRBV5-1 and TRBJ1-4, with D unclear. The CDR3 loop spans 15 amino acids. From germline, CDR1 is SGHRS and CDR2 YFSETQ. The V and J ends lost 4 bases and 3 bases respectively, with 13 bases between them. CDR3 amino acids: CASSSRDSANEKLFF. DNA of the CDR3: TGCGCCAGCAGCAGTAGGGATTCAGCTAATGAAAAACTGTTTTTT.

The chain is built from TRBV20-1 and TRBJ2-7; 8 bases map to TRBD2. Per germline, CDR1 DFQATT and CDR2 SNEGSKA (reference sequence). J gave up 3 bases and V 5 bases, and 6 bases lay outside the gene matches. This CDR3 has 13 residues. The CDR3 bases are TGCAGTGCTGCGCGGGGGGAGATCTACGAGCAGTACTTC. This sequence encodes CSAARGEIYEQYF.

This clonotype was seen only a few times. The V call is TRBV4-1, the J call TRBJ2-3; TRBD2 might be the D (6 bases). This CDR3 has 17 residues. Germline lookup yields CDR1 MGHRA and CDR2 YSYEKL. The V gene lost 3 bases and the J gene lost 0 bases, with 16 bases spanning the gap. The CDR3 nucleotides are TGCGCCAGCAGCCAGGTTTGGCCCGGGACTAGCACAGATACGCAGTATTTT. This translates into CASSQVWPGTSTDTQYF.

V and J are TRBV25-1 and TRBJ1-4; TRBD1 might be the D (5 bases). Trimming shortened V by 6 bases and J by 8 bases, and 19 bases separated the two germline ends. This CDR3 region has 15 residues. Germline assignment: CDR1 MGHDK and CDR2 SYGVNS. The CDR3 DNA follows: TGTGCCAGCAGCGTTAATCAGGCAGGGACCGAAAAACTGTTTTTT. Its translation is CASSVNQAGTEKLFF.

This chain connects TRBV20-1 to TRBJ2-1; TRBD2 matches at 13 bases. CDR3 length: 15 amino acids. The germline V gene encodes CDR1 DFQATT and CDR2 SNEGSKA (reference sequence). Germline trimming cut 6 bases from V and 2 bases from J; bases unmatched to any gene: 4. The CDR3 DNA follows: TGCAGTGCAATCGGACTAGCGGGGGCCTACAATGAGCAGTTCTTC. Its translation: CSAIGLAGAYNEQFF.

The chain couples TRBV10-3 to TRBJ2-7, with no clear D. Trimming pared 7 bases from V and 5 bases from J, leaving 18 bases between. Germline V gene data show CDR1 as ENHRY and CDR2 as SYGVKD. This CDR3 region has 14 residues. The CDR3 nucleotides are TGTGCCATCACCAGAGAGGATCGAACGGACGAGCAGTACTTC. Protein: CAITREDRTDEQYF.

This chain joins TRBV27 and TRBJ2-5; D may be TRBD2 (6 bases). Germline-derived CDR1 and CDR2 are MNHEY and SMNVEV (reference sequence). This CDR3 is 16 amino acids long. V was trimmed by 2 bases and J by 5 bases, leaving 18 bases between them. CDR3 sequence reads: CASSLSGLGRVETQYF. The CDR3 DNA reads TGTGCCAGCAGTTTAAGCGGGTTGGGTCGGGTGGAGACCCAGTACTTC.

This clonotype occurred a few times. This chain links TRBV7-8 with TRBJ1-2, with D possibly matching TRBD1 (6 bases). Germline-derived CDR1 and CDR2 are SGHVS and FQNEAQ. This CDR3 is 14 amino acids long. The germline V and J ends were trimmed by 5 bases and 6 bases, with 16 bases remaining between them. CDR3 in DNA: TGTGCCAGCAGCCAAAGGGCAGGGGTGAATGGCTACACCTTC. Its translation is CASSQRAGVNGYTF.

V and J are TRBV12-3 or TRBV12-4 and TRBJ2-7; 11 positions agree with TRBD1. The V gene end was trimmed by 5 bases and the J gene end by 4 bases; junction bases not matched to a gene: 7. CDR3 length: 15 residues. The DNA for the CDR3 is TGTGCCAGCAGTCTACGGACAGGGGGCGCGTACGAGCAGTACTTC. Protein: CASSLRTGGAYEQYF.

V usage is TRBV20-1 and J usage is TRBJ2-7, with 11 bases aligning to TRBD2. Trimming removed 3 bases from V and 2 bases from J; junction bases left unmatched: 3. This CDR3 spans 14 amino acids. The V gene's germline CDR1 is DFQATT and CDR2 SNEGSKA (reference sequence). The CDR3 nucleotides read TGCAGTGCTAGCTTAGCGGGGGGGCCCTACGAGCAGTACTTC. Translating gives CSASLAGGPYEQYF.

In this sample, this clonotype turned up many times. J is TRBJ2-5 and V is TRBV7-6, with 9 positions matching TRBD2. The germline gives CDR1 SGHVS, CDR2 FNYEAQ. The CDR3 extends over 15 amino acids. V shed 3 bases, J shed 2 bases, and the junction held 4 bases outside the gene matches. CDR3 residues: CASSLASGVQETQYF. The CDR3, as DNA: TGTGCCAGCAGCTTGGCTAGCGGGGTTCAAGAGACCCAGTACTTC.

V and J are TRBV9 and TRBJ2-1; 7 nucleotides align to TRBD2. V lost 1 base, J lost 6 bases, and 10 bases stayed unmatched. CDR3 length equals 16 residues. Germline CDR1 is SGDLS and CDR2 is YYNGEE. Written as DNA, the CDR3 is TGTGCCAGCAGCGTATCCAATGTGGGCGGGGGCAATGAGCAGTTCTTC. This sequence encodes CASSVSNVGGGNEQFF.

The chain carries TRBV2 and TRBJ1-6, with 7 bases fitting TRBD1. The germline gives CDR1 SNHLY, CDR2 FYNNEI. The CDR3 spans 15 residues. V was pared by 3 bases and J by 6 bases, with 5 bases of the junction left unmatched. CDR3 coding DNA: TGTGCCAGCAGTGAGCTAGGACAGGCTAATTCACCCCTCCACTTT. As protein: CASSELGQANSPLHF.

The table lists this clonotype with a few counts. The chain is built from TRBV20-1 and TRBJ1-5, with 10 bases aligning to TRBD1. The J segment lost 10 bases and the V segment lost 6 bases, leaving 9 bases of the junction unmatched. The CDR3 is made up of 13 amino acids. CDR1 and CDR2 from the germline V gene are DFQATT and SNEGSKA (reference sequence). CDR3 region: CSARTGGWRPQHF. As DNA, the CDR3 is TGCAGTGCCAGGACAGGGGGTTGGAGACCCCAGCATTTT.

The genes are TRBV20-1 and TRBJ2-1; D is undetermined. The CDR3 runs to 12 residues. The V gene's germline CDR1 is DFQATT and CDR2 SNEGSKA (reference sequence). The V end lost 3 bases, the J end lost 3 bases, and 6 bases lay between the germline ends. In DNA, the CDR3 is TGCAGTGCTAGCAACAGCTACAATGAGCAGTTCTTC. This gives the protein CSASNSYNEQFF.

DNA for the CDR3: TGTGCCAGCAGTTTAAAGTGGGGGACCGCGAACTCCTACGAGCAGTACTTC. It is translated as CASSLKWGTANSYEQYF. This chain connects TRBV27 to TRBJ2-7; D could derive from TRBD1 or TRBD2 (5 bases each). The V end lost 2 bases, the J end lost 0 bases, and 17 bases lay between the germline ends. CDR1 and CDR2 (germline): MNHEY, SMNVEV (reference sequence). The CDR3 sequence is 17 residues long.

This clonotype turned up a few times. The chain couples TRBV3-1 to TRBJ1-1, with a weak D call TRBD1 (5 bases). The V end was cut by 1 base, the J end by 8 bases, with 8 bases between. The CDR3 consists of 12 residues. Germline V CDR1 and CDR2: LGHDT, YNNKEL (reference sequence). The CDR3 here is CASSQGGREAFF. CDR3 bases: TGTGCCAGCAGCCAAGGGGGCAGGGAAGCTTTCTTT.

The chain carries TRBV7-2 and TRBJ1-4; 8 bases fit TRBD1. The CDR3 is 16 residues long. Germline-derived CDR1 and CDR2 are SGHTA and FQGNSA. Trimming cost V 1 base and J 3 bases; bases outside gene matches: 4. As DNA, the CDR3 is TGTGCCAGCAGCTTAGGGGGGACAGGTCCTAATGAAAAACTGTTTTTT. It is translated as CASSLGGTGPNEKLFF.

This clonotype turned up a few times. V is TRBV4-1 and J is TRBJ2-3, with no clear D. The V gene lost 0 bases and the J gene lost 4 bases, with 17 bases spanning the gap. The germline gives CDR1 MGHRA, CDR2 YSYEKL. The length of the CDR3 is 17 residues. The CDR3 DNA follows: TGCGCCAGCAGCCAAGATCCTGGACCTTTTGACCCAGATACGCAGTATTTT. Translation gives CASSQDPGPFDPDTQYF.

In the case of this clonotype: Relative to the germline gene, one junction end is altered; a read error may explain this. The V call is TRBV4-2, the J call TRBJ2-1, with 10 nucleotides matching TRBD2. The length of the CDR3 is 16 residues. Germline V gene sequence: CDR1 LGHNA, CDR2 YNFKEQ. CDR3: CVSSQAPSGGGYEQFF. CDR3 nucleotide sequence: TGTGTCAGCAGCCAAGCTCCCAGCGGGGGGGGCTATGAGCAGTTCTTC.

This chain connects TRBV10-3 to TRBJ1-2, with D perhaps matching TRBD1 (6 bases). The CDR3 has 14 residues. V dropped 6 bases and J dropped 4 bases, with 15 bases sitting between them. Germline lookup yields CDR1 ENHRY and CDR2 SYGVKD. The CDR3 reads CAIRSGDTIYGYTF. As DNA, the CDR3 is TGTGCCATCAGGTCAGGGGACACGATCTATGGCTACACCTTC.